One sample yielded the 13 T cell receptor beta chains listed below, sequenced in a study of shared clonotypes between healthy human individuals. Measured with immunoSEQ multiplex PCR; TCRdb has only the in-frame clones, and not every one. The table has 730,000 or so clones, around 72% seen once; the top ten hold around 1.8%. The sequenced sample consisted of memory CD4+ T cells sorted from blood. The subset: CD45RA-negative fraction. Every receptor here comes from a woman aged 25 to 45 in good health.

The genes are TRBV7-8 and TRBJ2-7, with 9 bases lining up with TRBD2. Looked up from germline, CDR1 is SGHVS and CDR2 is FQNEAQ. This CDR3 comprises 17 residues. V dropped 5 bases and J dropped 4; count of bases not matched to a gene: 15. The CDR3 sequence is CASSPRPGREGAYEQYF. DNA for the CDR3: TGTGCCAGCAGCCCCCGACCCGGGCGGGAGGGAGCTTACGAGCAGTACTTC.

This rearrangement joins TRBV7-8 to TRBJ1-1; TRBD1 might be the D (5 bases). Trimming left V 6 bases short and J 1 base short, with 15 bases between. Per the germline V gene, CDR1 is SGHVS and CDR2 is FQNEAQ. CDR3 length: 15 residues. This chain's CDR3 is CASREALGPNTEAFF. CDR3 bases: TGTGCCAGCAGGGAAGCATTGGGACCGAACACTGAAGCTTTCTTT. The full variable domain, rest sourced from reference TRBV7-8 and TRBJ1-1, is GAGVSQSPRYKVAKRGQDVALRCDPISGHVSLFWYQQALGQGPEFLTYFQNEAQLDKSGLPSDRFFAERPEGSVSTLKIQRTQQEDSAVYLCASREALGPNTEAFFGQGTRLTVV.

This chain connects TRBV18 to TRBJ2-7; TRBD1 agrees at 7 bases. V lost 1 base to trimming and J lost 0 bases; unmatched junction nucleotides: 9. The CDR3 loop spans 17 amino acids. The germline CDR1 and CDR2 sequences are KGHSH and LQKENI. Here the CDR3 reads CASSPRAQSGGSYEQYF. The CDR3 DNA is TGTGCCAGCTCACCACGGGCGCAGTCAGGGGGCTCCTACGAGCAGTACTTC.

The chain is built from TRBV11-2 and TRBJ2-1; 8 nucleotides agree with TRBD2. This CDR3 contains 16 residues. The germline CDR1 and CDR2 sequences are SGHAT and FQNNGV. Germline trimming cut 0 bases from V and 7 bases from J; bases unmatched to any gene: 8. The CDR3 coding sequence is TGTGCCAGCAGCTTAGATATAAGCGGGAGCGGGAATGAGCAGTTCTTC. Encoded protein: CASSLDISGSGNEQFF.

The CDR3 coding sequence is TGCGCCAGCAGCCCACTCCGTAACAGCGGGATCATATTCACCGGGGAGCTGTTTTTT. Encoded protein: CASSPLRNSGIIFTGELFF. The J gene is TRBJ2-2, the V gene TRBV23-1, with 7 bases that match TRBD2. TRBV23-1 is assigned to the ORF class and has an uncertain function. V gave up 6 bases and J gave up 4 bases; unmatched junction bases: 20. The CDR3 extends over 19 amino acids.

The chain links TRBV6-4 to TRBJ2-3; 8 positions agree with TRBD2. V lost 5 bases to trimming and J lost 1 base; unmatched junction nucleotides: 2. CDR3 length equals 14 residues. CDR1 is MRHNA and CDR2 is SNTAGT in the germline V gene. The CDR3 is CASSLSGGTDTQYF. The CDR3 nucleotides are TGTGCCAGCAGTCTTAGCGGGGGCACAGATACGCAGTATTTT.

This clone turned up a few times. This sequence joins TRBV19 and TRBJ2-1, with 8 bases identical to TRBD2. CDR3 size: 15 residues. Germline V gene sequence: CDR1 LNHDA, CDR2 SQIVND (reference sequence). With V trimmed by 3 bases and J by 8 bases, 9 bases remained unmatched. The CDR3 is CASSISGGRRDEQFF. In DNA, the CDR3 is TGTGCCAGTAGTATCTCCGGCGGGAGGCGGGATGAGCAGTTCTTC.

There are a few counts of this clone. The V call is TRBV16, the J call TRBJ1-5, with TRBD1 matching over 7 bases. Trimming took 0 bases from V and 2 from J; bases not matched to a gene: 7. The CDR3 spans 17 residues. Germline V gene lookup returns CDR1 KGHSY and CDR2 FQNENV. The CDR3 reads CASSQSLTGYGNQPQHF. CDR3 nucleotides: TGTGCCAGCAGCCAATCTTTGACAGGGTATGGCAATCAGCCCCAGCATTTT.

The chain uses TRBV28 and TRBJ1-2, with D possibly matching TRBD1 (5 bases). Trimming removed 6 bases at V and 7 bases at J, with 15 bases between. Germline V gene data show CDR1 as MDHEN and CDR2 as SYDVKM. This CDR3 region has 13 residues. For the CDR3, the DNA is TGTGCCAGCAGGTTGCAGGGCTCGACTGGCTACACCTTC. Its protein is CASRLQGSTGYTF.

The chain links TRBV9 to TRBJ2-7; D uncertain. Germline V gene data show CDR1 as SGDLS and CDR2 as YYNGEE. Between the trimmed V and J ends, which lost 0 bases and 6 bases, there was a span of 16 bases. This CDR3 spans 15 amino acids. CDR3 loop: CASSVGITRLAEQYF. The CDR3 nucleotides read TGTGCCAGCAGCGTAGGGATAACAAGATTAGCCGAGCAGTACTTC.

This chain uses TRBV30 with TRBJ1-5, with a weak D call TRBD1 (5 bases). Trimming pared 0 bases from V and 2 bases from J, leaving 14 bases between. Germline CDR1 reads GTSNPN; CDR2 reads SVGIG (reference sequence). The CDR3 runs to 16 residues. In DNA, the CDR3 is TGTGCCTGGAGTGTACGTCGGCAGGGCGGCAATCAGCCCCAGCATTTT. Encoded protein: CAWSVRRQGGNQPQHF.

This rearrangement joins TRBV14 to TRBJ2-7, with 9 positions matching TRBD1. The V and J ends lost 4 bases and 3 bases, in that order; junction bases with no gene match: 10. The CDR3 has 16 amino acids. Germline assignment: CDR1 SGHDN and CDR2 FVKESK. The CDR3 region has the DNA TGTGCCAGCAGCCCTCTCGGGACAGGGATATGCTACGAGCAGTACTTC. Translating it yields CASSPLGTGICYEQYF.

J is TRBJ2-7 and V is TRBV11-1; D possibly uses TRBD1 or TRBD2 (5 bases each). V gave up 3 bases and J gave up 1 base, with 16 bases separating them. The CDR3 runs 16 residues. CDR1 and CDR2 (germline): SGHAT, FQDESV (reference sequence). CDR3 sequence (DNA): TGTGCCAGCAGCTTTGGTACCGGGACCAAGTCCTACGAGCAGTACTTC. It translates to CASSFGTGTKSYEQYF. Looking up the rest from reference TRBV11-1 and TRBJ2-7 gives the full variable domain: EAEVAQSPRYKITEKSQAVAFWCDPISGHATLYWYRQILGQGPELLVQFQDESVVDDSQLPKDRFSAERLKGVDSTLKIQPAELGDSAMYLCASSFGTGTKSYEQYFGPGTRLTVT.